These 15 T cell receptor beta chains originate from one sample sequenced in a study of OX40 agonist ivuxolimab in advanced cancers. Assay: immunoSEQ multiplex PCR; the TCRdb copy retains only in-frame clones and omits some. This table holds approximately 61,000 clones, 80% found once. The starting material was CD4+ or CD8+ T cells sorted from blood, obtained in a trial of the OX40 agonist ivuxolimab. The source of these receptors is an adult with an advanced solid tumor such as melanoma, head and neck, liver or kidney cancer.

This chain links TRBV5-6 with TRBJ1-6; a weak D match, TRBD1 (6 bases). This CDR3 region has 15 residues. The germline gives CDR1 SGHDT, CDR2 YYEEEE. Trimming cost V 1 base and J 10 bases, with 15 bases left between them. The CDR3 here is CASSLPQGVGSPLHF. For the CDR3, the DNA is TGTGCCAGCAGCTTGCCACAGGGAGTAGGCTCACCCCTCCACTTT.

This rearrangement joins TRBV30 to TRBJ1-6; D call uncertain. The CDR3 spans 15 residues. Germline V gene lookup returns CDR1 GTSNPN and CDR2 SVGIG (reference sequence). Trimming stripped 3 bases from V and 7 bases from J, with 16 bases between. This CDR3 is CAWRIPGMRNSPLHF. In nucleotides, the CDR3 is TGTGCCTGGAGAATTCCGGGAATGAGAAATTCACCCCTCCACTTT.

This sequence joins TRBV25-1 and TRBJ1-1, with 9 bases fitting TRBD1. After removal of 5 bases from V and 9 bases from J, the junction contained 10 bases not matched to a gene. The CDR3 extends over 14 amino acids. CDR1 and CDR2 from the germline V gene are MGHDK and SYGVNS. CDR3 in amino acids: CASSSKAGTGKAFF. DNA of the CDR3: TGTGCCAGCAGTTCAAAAGCCGGGACAGGGAAAGCTTTCTTT. Full variable domain (outside the CDR3, taken from reference TRBV25-1 and TRBJ1-1): EADIYQTPRYLVIGTGKKITLECSQTMGHDKMYWYQQDPGMELHLIHYSYGVNSTEKGDLSSESTVSRIRTEHFPLTLESARPSHTSQYLCASSSKAGTGKAFFGQGTRLTVV.

J is TRBJ2-7 and V is TRBV5-5, with D possibly TRBD1 on 6 matching bases. V dropped 1 base and J dropped 4 bases, with 15 bases sitting between them. Per germline, CDR1 SGHKS and CDR2 YYEKEE (reference sequence). This CDR3 spans 15 amino acids. In DNA form, the CDR3 reads TGTGCCAGCAGCTTGCGAGGGACACCCGCTTACGAGCAGTACTTC. Protein: CASSLRGTPAYEQYF.

The J gene is TRBJ2-1, the V gene TRBV4-1, with 15 bases that match TRBD2. The CDR3 loop spans 19 amino acids. The V segment lost 2 bases and the J segment 0 bases; nucleotides outside the gene matches: 5. Germline loops: CDR1 MGHRA, CDR2 YSYEKL. The CDR3 region has the DNA TGCGCCAGCAGCCAAAGGGGGACTAGCGGGGGGAGCTCCTACAATGAGCAGTTCTTC. Protein sequence: CASSQRGTSGGSSYNEQFF.

The V and J genes are TRBV6-6 and TRBJ1-3; tentatively, D is TRBD1 (6 bases). The CDR3 has 15 residues. CDR1 and CDR2 from the germline V gene are MNHNY and SVGAGI (reference sequence). Trimming took 2 bases from V and 7 from J, leaving 15 bases between them. The CDR3 region is CASSYNIRGGNTIYF. The CDR3 DNA is TGTGCCAGCAGTTACAATATCAGGGGAGGTAACACCATATATTTT.

V is TRBV5-6 and J is TRBJ1-5; 7 nucleotides match TRBD1. Germline-derived CDR1 and CDR2 are SGHDT and YYEEEE. This CDR3 region has 17 residues. Trimming cost V 2 bases and J 0 bases; bases outside gene matches: 8. The CDR3 region is CASSFSGTEYSNQPQHF. CDR3 DNA sequence: TGTGCCAGCAGCTTCTCCGGGACAGAGTATAGCAATCAGCCCCAGCATTTT. The variable domain in full, with the rest retrieved from reference TRBV5-6 and TRBJ1-5, is DAGVTQSPTHLIKTRGQQVTLRCSPKSGHDTVSWYQQALGQGPQFIFQYYEEEERQRGNFPDRFSGHQFPNYSSELNVNALLLGDSALYLCASSFSGTEYSNQPQHFGDGTRLSIL.

The chain recombines TRBV2 with TRBJ1-2; TRBD1 matches 7 bases. V dropped 6 bases and J dropped 2; count of bases not matched to a gene: 9. Germline V lookup: CDR1 SNHLY, CDR2 FYNNEI. CDR3 length: 15 amino acids. CDR3 coding DNA: TGTGCCAGCAGACGGGACAGAGCTCAAAACTATGGCTACACCTTC. Translating gives CASRRDRAQNYGYTF.

The J gene is TRBJ2-3, the V gene TRBV5-4, with 8 bases aligning to TRBD2. V was clipped by 4 bases and J by 4 bases; unmatched bases: 11. The CDR3 contains 16 residues. Per the germline V gene, CDR1 is SGHNT and CDR2 is YYREEE (reference sequence). CDR3 sequence reads: CASSRGRSGGPDTQYF. DNA of the CDR3: TGTGCCAGCAGCCGGGGTCGGAGCGGGGGCCCAGATACGCAGTATTTT.

V and J are TRBV19 and TRBJ2-7; D gene unclear. Germline V gives CDR1 LNHDA, CDR2 SQIVND (reference sequence). V lost 4 bases to trimming and J lost 0 bases, with 7 bases between them. The CDR3 runs 13 residues. CDR3 residues: CASSSRPSYEQYF. CDR3 coding DNA: TGTGCCAGTAGTAGCAGGCCCTCCTACGAGCAGTACTTC.

This clone has just a few counts. The chain uses TRBV5-1 and TRBJ2-3, with D possibly matching TRBD2 (7 bases). Trimming removed 3 bases at V and 10 bases at J, with 24 bases between. This CDR3 spans 16 amino acids. CDR1 SGHRS and CDR2 YFSETQ come from the germline V gene. CDR3 sequence: CASSSGIERGGVAQYF. The CDR3, as DNA: TGCGCCAGCAGCTCTGGTATCGAGCGCGGGGGCGTCGCGCAGTATTTT.

V gene TRBV5-1 combines with J gene TRBJ2-3; either TRBD1 or TRBD2 may fit D (6 bases each). Germline V lookup: CDR1 SGHRS, CDR2 YFSETQ. This CDR3 comprises 18 residues. The V end was cut by 2 bases, the J end by 6 bases, with 25 bases between. CDR3 in DNA: TGCGCCAGCAGCTTTGAGCCCCCGGGACAAGGGGGGCGGGATACGCAGTATTTT. The encoded protein is CASSFEPPGQGGRDTQYF.

The gene calls are TRBV6-1 and TRBJ1-5, with 8 bases fitting TRBD1. The V and J ends lost 7 bases and 4 bases, in that order; junction bases with no gene match: 9. CDR1 and CDR2 from the germline V gene are MNHNS and SASEGT. This CDR3 comprises 15 residues. The CDR3 protein is CASKLVQGANQPQHF. Written as DNA, the CDR3 is TGTGCCAGCAAATTAGTCCAGGGGGCGAATCAGCCCCAGCATTTT.

By frequency in the sample, this clone is medium-sized. This sequence joins TRBV4-1 and TRBJ1-2, with TRBD1 identical over 9 bases. The ends lost 4 bases at V and 6 bases at J; junction bases unmatched: 15. Germline lookup yields CDR1 MGHRA and CDR2 YSYEKL. The CDR3 is made up of 17 amino acids. This CDR3 reads CASSLNPQGAQSNGYTF. As DNA, the CDR3 is TGCGCCAGCAGCCTCAATCCACAGGGGGCGCAGTCGAATGGCTACACCTTC.

The V and J genes are TRBV11-2 and TRBJ2-5; D is unclear. The CDR3 has 15 residues. V lost 3 bases and J 1 base, leaving 12 bases between the germline ends. Germline CDR1 SGHAT, CDR2 FQNNGV. The CDR3 nucleotides are TGTGCCAGCAGCTTGTTTGCCGGGCCCCAAGAGACCCAGTACTTC. It codes for CASSLFAGPQETQYF.